Below, 5 T cell receptor beta chains from the same sample are listed, as sequenced in a study of T cells in Graves' hyperthyroidism and ophthalmopathy. RNA transcripts were the template for amplifying TCR beta CDR3 regions. During a first-round RT-PCR of the TCR CDR3, the HTBI primer set was used. Using its own MiXCR run on the multiplex PCR reads, TCRdb lists one record per CDR3 protein. There are around 600,000 distinct CDR3 sequences in the sample; approximately 14% occur only once, and about 7% lies in the top ten. Sequencing was carried out using blood. Receptor source: a woman aged 25 to 39 with Graves' hyperthyroidism.

This clonotype has at least ten counts. This rearrangement joins TRBV30 to TRBJ2-1, with 8 bases lining up with TRBD1. From germline, CDR1 is GTSNPN and CDR2 SVGIG (reference sequence). CDR3 length: 14 amino acids. Unmatched junction bases numbered 9, after V lost 2 bases and J lost 9 bases. The DNA for the CDR3 is TGTGCCTGGAGTTTAGGACAGGGAGTAAGTGAGCAGTTCTTC. It yields the protein CAWSLGQGVSEQFF.

This clonotype was detected a few times. The CDR3 spells CASSYRRGQGSSTDTQYF. In DNA, the CDR3 is TGTGCCAGCAGTTACCGGAGAGGACAGGGGTCGAGCACAGATACGCAGTATTTT. V is TRBV6-6 and J is TRBJ2-3; TRBD1 matches at 9 bases. The length of the CDR3 is 18 residues. Germline lookup yields CDR1 MNHNY and CDR2 SVGAGI (reference sequence). V lost 2 bases to trimming and J lost 0 bases; unmatched junction nucleotides: 9.

This clonotype showed up many times. The rearrangement uses TRBV27 and TRBJ1-5, with a possible D match to TRBD1 (6 bases). In germline, CDR1 is MNHEY, CDR2 SMNVEV (reference sequence). Trimming took 8 bases from V and 3 from J, leaving 11 bases between them. The length of the CDR3 is 13 residues. CDR3 loop: CASQDRPNQPQHF. The CDR3 bases are TGTGCCAGCCAAGACAGGCCCAATCAGCCCCAGCATTTT.

This clonotype was found a few times. The chain joins TRBV12-3 or TRBV12-4 to TRBJ2-7; the D gene is possibly TRBD2 (5 bases). This CDR3 is 11 amino acids long. V lost 6 bases, J lost 6 bases, and 9 bases lay in between. The CDR3 nucleotides are TGTGCCAGCAGCGGCGGGTTCGAGCAGTACTTC. Its translation is CASSGGFEQYF.

This clonotype was counted only a few times. One end of the junction varies from germline; a read error may be responsible. J is TRBJ2-3 and V is TRBV7-9; D is perhaps TRBD2 (5 bases). Germline V gene lookup returns CDR1 SEHNR and CDR2 FQNEAQ (reference sequence). The CDR3 is made up of 13 amino acids. CDR3 nucleotides: TGTGCCAGCAGCTTAGCGCGGGTAGATACGCAGTGTTTT. This translates into CASSLARVDTQCF.